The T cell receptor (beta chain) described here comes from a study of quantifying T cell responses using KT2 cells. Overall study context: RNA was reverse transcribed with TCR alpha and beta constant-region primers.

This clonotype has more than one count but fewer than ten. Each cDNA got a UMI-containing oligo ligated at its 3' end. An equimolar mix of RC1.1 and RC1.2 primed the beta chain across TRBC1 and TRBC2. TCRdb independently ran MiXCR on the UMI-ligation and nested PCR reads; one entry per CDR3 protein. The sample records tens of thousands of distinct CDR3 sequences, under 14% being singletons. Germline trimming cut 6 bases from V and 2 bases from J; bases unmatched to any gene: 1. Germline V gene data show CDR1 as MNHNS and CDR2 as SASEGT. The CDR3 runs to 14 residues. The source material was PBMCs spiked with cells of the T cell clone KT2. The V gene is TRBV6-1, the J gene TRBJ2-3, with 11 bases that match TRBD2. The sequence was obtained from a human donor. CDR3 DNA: TGTGCCAGCAGGACTAGCGGGGTCACAGATACGCAGTATTTT. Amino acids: CASRTSGVTDTQYF.